The source of this TCR beta chain is a study of response to subunit inactivated influenza vaccine. A word on this clonotype: At one boundary the junction diverges from the germline segment, which might be a read error.

MiXCR, run by TCRdb on the RT-PCR reads, gives a single entry per CDR3 protein. The table includes 500,000 to 600,000 distinct CDR3 sequences, under 15% detected once. The CDR3 runs to 17 residues. Per the germline V gene, CDR1 is DFQATT and CDR2 is SNEGSKA (reference sequence). This material consisted of PBMCs from blood, taken 40 to 50 days after vaccination. The rearrangement links TRBV20-1 to TRBJ2-1; 11 bases fit TRBD2. This TCR derives from a middle-aged man who received an inactivated influenza vaccine. The CDR3 bases are TGCTGTGCTAGAGATCCTAGCGGGAGGCTCGGCTACAATGAGCAGTTCTTC. Translating gives CCARDPSGRLGYNEQFF.